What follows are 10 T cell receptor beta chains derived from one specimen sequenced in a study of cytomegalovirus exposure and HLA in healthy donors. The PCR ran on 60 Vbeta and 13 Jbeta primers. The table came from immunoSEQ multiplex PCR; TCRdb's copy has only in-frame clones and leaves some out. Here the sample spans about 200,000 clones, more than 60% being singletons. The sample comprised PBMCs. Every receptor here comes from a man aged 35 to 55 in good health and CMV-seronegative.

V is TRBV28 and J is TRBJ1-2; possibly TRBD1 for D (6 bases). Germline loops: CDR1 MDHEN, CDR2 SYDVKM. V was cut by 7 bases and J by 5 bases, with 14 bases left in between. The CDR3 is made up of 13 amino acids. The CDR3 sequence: CASTIRQEYGYTF. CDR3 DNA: TGTGCCAGCACCATTCGACAGGAATATGGCTACACCTTC.

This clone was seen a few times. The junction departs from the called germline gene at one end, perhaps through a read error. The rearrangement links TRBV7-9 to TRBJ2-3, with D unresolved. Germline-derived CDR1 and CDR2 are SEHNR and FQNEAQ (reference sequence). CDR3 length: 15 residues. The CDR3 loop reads CSSSSGPLDTDTQYF. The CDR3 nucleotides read TGTTCCAGCAGCTCGGGTCCTCTCGACACAGATACGCAGTATTTT.

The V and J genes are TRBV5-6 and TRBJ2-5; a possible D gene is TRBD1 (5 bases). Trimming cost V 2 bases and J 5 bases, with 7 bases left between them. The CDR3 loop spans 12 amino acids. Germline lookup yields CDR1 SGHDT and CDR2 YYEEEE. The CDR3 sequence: CASSLGAETQYF. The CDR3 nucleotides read TGTGCCAGCAGCTTAGGGGCTGAGACCCAGTACTTC.

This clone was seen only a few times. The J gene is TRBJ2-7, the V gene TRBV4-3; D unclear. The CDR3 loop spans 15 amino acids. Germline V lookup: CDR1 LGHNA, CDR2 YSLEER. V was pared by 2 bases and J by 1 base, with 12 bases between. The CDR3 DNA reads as TGCGCCAGCAGCCAATCGGCCGGGTGGTCCTACGAGCAGTACTTC. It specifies CASSQSAGWSYEQYF.

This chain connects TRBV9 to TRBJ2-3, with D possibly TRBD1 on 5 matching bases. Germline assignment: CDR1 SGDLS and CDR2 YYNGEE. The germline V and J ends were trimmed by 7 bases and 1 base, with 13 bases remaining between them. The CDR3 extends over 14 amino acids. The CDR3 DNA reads TGTGCCAGCGGAGACAGTCAGGGCACAGATACGCAGTATTTT. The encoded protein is CASGDSQGTDTQYF.

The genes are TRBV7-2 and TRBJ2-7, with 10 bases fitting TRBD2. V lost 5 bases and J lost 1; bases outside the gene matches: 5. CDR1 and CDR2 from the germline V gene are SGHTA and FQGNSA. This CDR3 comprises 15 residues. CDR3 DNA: TGTGCCAGCAGCCGCGGGACTAGCGCGTCCTACGAGCAGTACTTC. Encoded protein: CASSRGTSASYEQYF.

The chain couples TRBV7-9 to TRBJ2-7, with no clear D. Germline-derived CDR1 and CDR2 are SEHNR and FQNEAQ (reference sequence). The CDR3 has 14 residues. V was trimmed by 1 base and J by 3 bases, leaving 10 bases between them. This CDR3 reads CASSLGQVSYEQYF. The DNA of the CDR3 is TGTGCCAGCAGCTTAGGTCAGGTTAGCTACGAGCAGTACTTC.

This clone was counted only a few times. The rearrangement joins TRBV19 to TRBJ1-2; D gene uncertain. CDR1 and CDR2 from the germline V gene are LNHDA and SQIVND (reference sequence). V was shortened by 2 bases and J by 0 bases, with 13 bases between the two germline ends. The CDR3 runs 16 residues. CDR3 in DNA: TGTGCCAGTAGTATAAGCCTGACGGGAGCTAACTATGGCTACACCTTC. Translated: CASSISLTGANYGYTF.

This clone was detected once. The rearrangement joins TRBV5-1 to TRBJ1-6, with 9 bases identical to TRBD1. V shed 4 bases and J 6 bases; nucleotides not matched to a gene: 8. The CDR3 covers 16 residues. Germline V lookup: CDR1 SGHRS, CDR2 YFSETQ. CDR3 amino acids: CASSAQTGGSNSPLHF. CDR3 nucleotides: TGCGCCAGCAGCGCCCAGACAGGGGGAAGTAATTCACCCCTCCACTTT.

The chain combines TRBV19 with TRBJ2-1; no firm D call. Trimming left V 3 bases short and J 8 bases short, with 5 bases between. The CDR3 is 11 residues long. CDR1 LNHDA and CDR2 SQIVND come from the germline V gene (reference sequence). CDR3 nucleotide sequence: TGTGCCAGTAGTATCTCCGATGAGCAGTTCTTC. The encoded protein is CASSISDEQFF. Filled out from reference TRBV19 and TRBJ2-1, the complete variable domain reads DGGITQSPKYLFRKEGQNVTLSCEQNLNHDAMYWYRQDPGQGLRLIYYSQIVNDFQKGDIAEGYSVSREKKESFPLTVTSAQKNPTAFYLCASSISDEQFFGPGTRLTVL.